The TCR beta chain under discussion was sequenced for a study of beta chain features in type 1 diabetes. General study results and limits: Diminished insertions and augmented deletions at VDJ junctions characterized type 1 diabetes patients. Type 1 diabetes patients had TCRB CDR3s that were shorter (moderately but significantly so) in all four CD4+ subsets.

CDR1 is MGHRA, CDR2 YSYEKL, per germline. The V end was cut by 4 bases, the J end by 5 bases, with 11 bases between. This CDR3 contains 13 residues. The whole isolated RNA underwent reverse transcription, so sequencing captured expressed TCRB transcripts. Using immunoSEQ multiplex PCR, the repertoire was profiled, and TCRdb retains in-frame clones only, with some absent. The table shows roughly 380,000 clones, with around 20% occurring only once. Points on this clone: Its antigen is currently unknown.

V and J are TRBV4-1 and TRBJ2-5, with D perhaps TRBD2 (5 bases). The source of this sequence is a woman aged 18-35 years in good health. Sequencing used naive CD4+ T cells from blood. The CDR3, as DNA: TGCGCCAGCAGCCTATTACGCGGGGAGACCCAGTACTTC. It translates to CASSLLRGETQYF.